What follows are 2 T cell receptor beta chains derived from one specimen sequenced in a study of T cells in Graves' hyperthyroidism and ophthalmopathy. Amplified TCR beta CDR3 regions came from RNA transcripts. In the first-round RT-PCR of the TCR CDR3, the HTBI primer set was used. A single record per CDR3 protein comes from TCRdb applying MiXCR to the multiplex PCR reads. The sample lists about 560,000 distinct CDR3 sequences; over 15% were seen once. What was sequenced was blood. These receptor sequences come from a woman younger than 35 with Graves' hyperthyroidism.

This clonotype was counted only a few times. The rearrangement uses TRBV27 and TRBJ2-2, with 13 bases lining up with TRBD2. The CDR3 sequence is 17 residues long. The V segment lost 5 bases and the J segment 5 bases; nucleotides outside the gene matches: 8. Germline lookup yields CDR1 MNHEY and CDR2 SMNVEV (reference sequence). Here the CDR3 DNA reads TGTGCCAGCAGTAAGACTAGCGGGGGGCCACGTACCGGGGAGCTGTTTTTT. The encoded protein is CASSKTSGGPRTGELFF.

V usage is TRBV15 and J usage is TRBJ2-7; TRBD2 agrees at 10 bases. Trimming at V came to 0 bases and at J to 2 bases, leaving 10 bases not matched to a gene. Germline CDR1 and CDR2: LNHNV and YYDKDF (reference sequence). The CDR3 runs 18 residues. The CDR3 nucleotides are TGTGCCACCAGCAGAGAGCTTATTATAGCGGGAGGAACCTACGAGCAGTACTTC. Translating it yields CATSRELIIAGGTYEQYF.